This T cell receptor beta chain was sequenced for a study of cytomegalovirus exposure and HLA in healthy donors. CDR3 length equals 14 residues. Germline trimming cut 5 bases from V and 6 bases from J; bases unmatched to any gene: 10. CDR1 and CDR2 from the germline V gene are MDHEN and SYDVKM. This clone was observed a single time. Produced via immunoSEQ multiplex PCR; TCRdb's table is partial and in-frame only. The sample has 57,000 or so clones, about 94% seen once. The sequence was collected from a man between 18 and 29 years old in good health and CMV-seronegative. Sample: PBMCs. This chain joins TRBV28 and TRBJ2-7, with 7 bases matching TRBD2. CDR3: CASSISGPYAEQYF. The DNA for the CDR3 is TGTGCCAGCAGTATTAGCGGGCCCTACGCCGAGCAGTACTTC. Using reference TRBV28 and TRBJ2-7 for the parts outside the CDR3, the full variable domain is DVKVTQSSRYLVKRTGEKVFLECVQDMDHENMFWYRQDPGLGLRLIYFSYDVKMKEKGDIPEGYSVSREKKERFSLILESASTNQTSMYLCASSISGPYAEQYFGPGTRLTVT.